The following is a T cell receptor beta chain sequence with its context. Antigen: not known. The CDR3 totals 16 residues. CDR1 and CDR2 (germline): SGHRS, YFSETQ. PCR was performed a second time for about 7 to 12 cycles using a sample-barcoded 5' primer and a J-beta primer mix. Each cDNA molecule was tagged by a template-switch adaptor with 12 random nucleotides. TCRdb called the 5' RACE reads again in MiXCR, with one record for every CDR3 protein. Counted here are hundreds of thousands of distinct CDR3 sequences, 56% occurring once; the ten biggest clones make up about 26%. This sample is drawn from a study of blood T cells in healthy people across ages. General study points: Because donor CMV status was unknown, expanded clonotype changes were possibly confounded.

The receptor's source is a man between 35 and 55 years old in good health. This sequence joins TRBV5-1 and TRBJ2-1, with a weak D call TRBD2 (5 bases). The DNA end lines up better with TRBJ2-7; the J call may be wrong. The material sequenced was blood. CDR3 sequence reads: CASSFGSALSYNEQYF. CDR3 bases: TGCGCCAGCAGCTTTGGTAGCGCCCTATCCTACAATGAGCAGTACTTC.